This T cell receptor beta chain came from a study of T cells after yellow fever vaccination. Overall study findings and caveats: Abundant clonotypes from the bulk population could contaminate FACS-sorted repertoires.

UMIs were added to TCR cDNA along with a universal primer site when it was made by 5'RACE template switching. TCRdb redid the calling of the 5' RACE reads with MiXCR, one entry per CDR3 protein. Of 450,000 to 550,000 distinct CDR3 sequences in the sample, just over 20% are singletons; the top ten hold about 16%. As concerns this clonotype: Antigen: not known. Germline and junction disagree at one end, which may indicate a read error.

The CDR3 runs 17 residues. CDR1 and CDR2 from the germline V gene are SGHRS and YFSETQ. The specimen comprised PBMCs, sampled less than 25 days after the first yellow fever vaccination. The sequence was collected from a man aged 18 to 30 who received the YFV17D yellow fever vaccine. This chain links TRBV5-1 with TRBJ2-3; 9 positions agree with TRBD1. The CDR3 protein is CASSFRGTGSVTDTLYF. CDR3 coding DNA: TGCGCCAGCAGCTTCCGCGGGACAGGGTCGGTTACAGATACGCTGTATTTT.